This is a list of T cell receptor beta chains from one sample in a study of T cell responses to AZD1222 COVID-19 vaccine. Repertoires were generated with immunoSEQ multiplex PCR, while TCRdb's copy carries only in-frame clones and drops some. The table has 150,000 to 200,000 clones, approximately 86% seen once. The input for sequencing was peripheral blood, taken 28 days after the second AZD1222 dose. All receptors derive from an adult who received the AZD1222 COVID-19 vaccine. Each CDR3 is given with its conserved first and last residue. The order of the fields is CDR3 DNA, CDR3 protein, D gene, V gene, J gene, clone size. A D gene is named only where the DNA matches it firmly. Expanded clones are given a class, and other clones once, few, many or no size at all.

TGTGCCAGCAGCTTAGAATGGGCAACTGAAGCTTTCTTT	CASSLEWATEAFF	-	TRBV7-9	TRBJ1-1	-
TGTGCCAGCAGCCCTTACAGGGTTAATCAGCCCCAGCATTTT	CASSPYRVNQPQHF	-	TRBV6-2/TRBV6-3	TRBJ1-5	-
TGCGCCAGCAGCCAACGGGGGGGCAGATACCGAGAGACCCAGTACTTC	CASSQRGGRYRETQYF	TRBD2	TRBV5-1	TRBJ2-5	-
TGCGCCAGCAGTCATCGGCAGTCCGCGGGCCGCCAAGAGACCCAGTACTTC	CASSHRQSAGRQETQYF	-	TRBV23-1	TRBJ2-5	-
TGTGCCAGCCCCAAGCTGGGGGAAGTGGCGAACACCGGGGAGCTGTTTTTT	CASPKLGEVANTGELFF	-	TRBV7-3	TRBJ2-2	-
TGTGCCAGCAGTACGCAGGGGGCAGGGAAAAACATTCAGTACTTC	CASSTQGAGKNIQYF	TRBD1	TRBV6-5	TRBJ2-4	-
TGTGCCAGCAGCTTTCGGGGCAGCGCTAACTATGGCTACACCTTC	CASSFRGSANYGYTF	-	TRBV5-4	TRBJ1-2	few
TGTGCCAGCAGCCCGATTCGAGACAGAAAGCAAGAGACCCAGTACTTC	CASSPIRDRKQETQYF	-	TRBV21-1	TRBJ2-5	-
TGTGCCAGCAGCGCCCAGGCCCCGGCGCCCACAGATACGCAGTATTTT	CASSAQAPAPTDTQYF	-	TRBV9	TRBJ2-3	-
TGTGCCAGCTCACCCTTGCGAGACCAAGAGACCCAGTACTTC	CASSPLRDQETQYF	-	TRBV18	TRBJ2-5	once
TGTGCCAGCAGCTTAGGCGGCGGGATGGGGTATGGCTACACCTTC	CASSLGGGMGYGYTF	-	TRBV11-1	TRBJ1-2	-
TGTGCCAGCAGACTGACAGGGGGCGAAGAATCACCCCTCCACTTT	CASRLTGGEESPLHF	TRBD1	TRBV5-8	TRBJ1-6	-
TGTGCCAGTAGTATAGGGGGAGGGCGATCCCCTTACGAGCAGTACTTC	CASSIGGGRSPYEQYF	TRBD2	TRBV19	TRBJ2-7	-
TGTGCCACCAGAGAGGGCCTCGACTATGGCTACACCTTC	CATREGLDYGYTF	-	TRBV15	TRBJ1-2	-
TGTGCCAGCAGTGAAGGACAGCCATCGAGGACTGAAGCTTTCTTT	CASSEGQPSRTEAFF	-	TRBV2	TRBJ1-1	-
TGTGCCAGCAGCGTAACAGGGGGCAAGTCACCCCTCCACTTT	CASSVTGGKSPLHF	TRBD1	TRBV3-1/TRBV3-2	TRBJ1-6	-
TGTGCCTGGAGTAATGGACACCCCTCTGGGGCCAACGTCCTGACTTTC	CAWSNGHPSGANVLTF	-	TRBV30	TRBJ2-6	-
TGTGCCAGCAGCCTTGGGGGGGGACTAAATCAGCCCCAGCATTTT	CASSLGGGLNQPQHF	-	TRBV7-2	TRBJ1-5	-
TGTGCCAGTAGTATCAGGGAATCTATCGGCTACACCTTC	CASSIRESIGYTF	-	TRBV19	TRBJ1-2	-
TGTGCCAGCACCTCGGACAGGACGGGGGAGCAGTACTTC	CASTSDRTGEQYF	TRBD1	TRBV6-5	TRBJ2-7	-
TGTGCCAGCAGCGAGGGTCCAAACTACGAGCAGTACTTC	CASSEGPNYEQYF	-	TRBV6-4	TRBJ2-7	-
TGTGCCAGCAGCTCTCGGACAGACGGCTACACCTTC	CASSSRTDGYTF	-	TRBV7-9	TRBJ1-2	-
TGTGCCAGCAGCCAACATAGCGGAGGAAACACAGATACGCAGTATTTT	CASSQHSGGNTDTQYF	-	TRBV3-1/TRBV3-2	TRBJ2-3	-
TGTGCCAGCAGTGAATGGGAAAAACTGTTTTTT	CASSEWEKLFF	-	TRBV2	TRBJ1-4	-
TGTGCCAGCAGCCTCGGACTAGCGGGGGGGGGCAAGCCCAGGGAGCAGTTCTTC	CASSLGLAGGGKPREQFF	TRBD2	TRBV9	TRBJ2-1	-
TGTGCCAGCAGCCAAGACAGAACAGTCGGAAATGAGCAGTTCTTC	CASSQDRTVGNEQFF	-	TRBV14	TRBJ2-1	-
TGCAGCGCCGCAGGGTGGGTGAACACTGAAGCTTTCTTT	CSAAGWVNTEAFF	-	TRBV29-1	TRBJ1-1	-
TGTGCCAGCAGCTTAACTACAGCTGGAAACACCATATATTTT	CASSLTTAGNTIYF	-	TRBV7-9	TRBJ1-3	-
TGTGCCAGCAGAGAAGGGCTAGCTTCAGATACGCAGTATTTT	CASREGLASDTQYF	-	TRBV6-4	TRBJ2-3	-
TGTGCCAGCTCCGGGAATTACGAGCAGTACTTC	CASSGNYEQYF	-	TRBV12-3/TRBV12-4	TRBJ2-7	-
TGTGCCACCAGCAGAGCCGGGGGGAACTATGGCTACACCTTC	CATSRAGGNYGYTF	-	TRBV15	TRBJ1-2	-
TGTGCCAGCAGAACCGGGACAGATAATTCACCCCTCCACTTT	CASRTGTDNSPLHF	TRBD1	TRBV27	TRBJ1-6	-
TGTGCCAGCAGTTACCCTCCCACGGGACAGGGAGGGACCCAGTACTTC	CASSYPPTGQGGTQYF	TRBD1	TRBV6-6	TRBJ2-5	-
TGTGCCAGCAGTGACTCTGGGGGAAAAAATTCACCCCTCCACTTT	CASSDSGGKNSPLHF	-	TRBV25-1	TRBJ1-6	-
TGTGCCAGCAGCGCCCCGACAGGGGAGTACTACGAGCAGTACTTC	CASSAPTGEYYEQYF	TRBD1	TRBV5-4	TRBJ2-7	-
TGTGCCAGCATTCGTACCGGGACAGTGGGAAACACCATATATTTT	CASIRTGTVGNTIYF	TRBD1	TRBV2	TRBJ1-3	-
TGTGCCATCTCGTTGGGAGGAACCGGGGAGCTGTTTTTT	CAISLGGTGELFF	-	TRBV10-3	TRBJ2-2	-
TGTGCCAGCAGCAAAAAGTTGCGGGGAGGATCCTCCTATAATTCACCCCTCCACTTT	CASSKKLRGGSSYNSPLHF	-	TRBV21-1	TRBJ1-6	-
TGTGCCAGCAGTCCCTCCCTAGGGGACGTAACTGGAAACACCTTC	CASSPSLGDVTGNTF	-	TRBV6-6	TRBJ1-2	-
TGTGCCTGGGGGCAGTTGACAGGAAACACTGAAGCTTTCTTT	CAWGQLTGNTEAFF	-	TRBV30	TRBJ1-1	once
TGCGCCAGCAGCTTGGTTGTAGCGGGGTACCAAGAGACCCAGTACTTC	CASSLVVAGYQETQYF	TRBD2	TRBV5-1	TRBJ2-5	-
TGTGCCAGCAGTAAAATGGACTTCGATACGCAGTATTTT	CASSKMDFDTQYF	-	TRBV6-5	TRBJ2-3	-